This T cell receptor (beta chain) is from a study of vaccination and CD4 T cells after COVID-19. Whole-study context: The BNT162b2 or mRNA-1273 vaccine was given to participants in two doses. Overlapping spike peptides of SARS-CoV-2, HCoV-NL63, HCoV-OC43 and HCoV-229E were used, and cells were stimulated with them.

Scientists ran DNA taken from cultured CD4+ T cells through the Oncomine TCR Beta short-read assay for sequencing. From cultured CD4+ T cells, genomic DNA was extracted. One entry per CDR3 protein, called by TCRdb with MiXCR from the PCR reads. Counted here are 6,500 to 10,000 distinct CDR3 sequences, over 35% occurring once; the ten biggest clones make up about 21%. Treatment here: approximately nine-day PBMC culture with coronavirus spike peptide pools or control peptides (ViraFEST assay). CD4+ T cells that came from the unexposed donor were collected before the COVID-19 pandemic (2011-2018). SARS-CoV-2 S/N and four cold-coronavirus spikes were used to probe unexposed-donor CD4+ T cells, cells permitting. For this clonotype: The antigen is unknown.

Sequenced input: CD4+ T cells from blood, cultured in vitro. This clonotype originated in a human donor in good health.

The CDR3 sequence is CASTRGLGNSPLHF. The CDR3 DNA reads as TGTGCCAGCACCAGGGGGCTTGGGAATTCACCCCTCCACTTT. The rearrangement uses TRBV27 and TRBJ1-6; 8 positions agree with TRBD1. V shed 7 bases and J 7 bases; nucleotides not matched to a gene: 6. CDR3 length equals 14 residues. CDR1 is MNHEY and CDR2 is SMNVEV in the germline V gene (reference sequence).